This TCR beta chain was observed in a study of T-cell reconstitution after alpha-beta-depleted transplantation in children. Between the trimmed V and J ends, which lost 5 bases and 4 bases, there was a span of 13 bases. This CDR3 has 14 residues. Germline CDR1 reads SGHTS; CDR2 reads YDEGEE. The library targeted TCRbeta and was prepared with unique molecular identifiers. Via MiXCR, TCRdb re-called the PCR reads, giving one row per CDR3 protein. Altogether approximately 98,000 distinct CDR3 sequences are present, 5% to 8% being singletons, with the ten largest covering roughly 23%. The specimen comprised PBMCs, mostly from graft donor cells, sampled 360 days after TCRalphabeta/CD19-depleted stem cell transplant. The rearrangement joins TRBV5-8 to TRBJ2-1; the D is unclear. The receptor's source is a male patient between 2 and 15 years old who had a stem cell transplant for acute lymphoblastic leukemia, so the T cells may come from the graft donor. The CDR3 region has the DNA TGTGCCAGCAGAGCCTGGGTCGAATACAATGAGCAGTTCTTC. Translating gives CASRAWVEYNEQFF.